This TCR beta chain came from a study of shared clonotypes between healthy human individuals (dated by TCRdb to about 2020). In terms of the full investigation: A few men and two women, aged 18 to 49 years, made up the cohort. Between about 0.9 and 9 billion PBMCs per donor were obtained by leukapheresis. To estimate repertoire size and how much clonotype sharing occurs between individuals, the study deeply sequenced the blood TCR repertoires of five healthy adults. Per donor, three plates each were used for CD4 naive and CD4 memory, two for CD8 naive, and one for CD8 memory. Libraries were prepared and TCR repertoires were sequenced by different laboratories using diverse techniques, in order to increase sequencing depth and limit assay-specific biases.

TCR CDR3 regions were amplified from genomic DNA by multiplex PCR using the deep immunoSEQ assay. Extracted genomic DNA from each cell subset was distributed evenly across all wells of several immunoSEQ 96-well plates, and each plate was treated as a replicate. Each replicate PCR for sorted subsets received approximately 220 ng genomic DNA, equal to tens of thousands of T cell genomes. The purified libraries were quantified using a Qubit 3.0 fluorometer, sized with a Bioanalyzer 2100, and then quantified again using the KAPA Library Quantification kit. A separate single-read 150-cycle Illumina NextSeq 550 flow cell was used to sequence each immunoSEQ 96-well plate. The paper's processing steps were these. Because the immunoSEQ output included only junctional sequences and no quality scores, the filtering could not be the same as the filtering used for full-length reads. Sequences were annotated with PyIR, a Python wrapper for IgBLAST v1.9, using IMGT germline references to assign V/J genes and CDR3. Reads were filtered out if the reads had weak V/J assignments (E-value above 1e-6), no CDR3, stop codons, out-of-frame junctions, or ambiguous translated residues. V3J clonotypes were defined by identical inferred V gene, J gene, and CDR3 amino acid sequence. To compute the percentage overlap between repertoires, the number of shared unique clonotypes was divided by the size of the smaller repertoire. RTK rarefaction, the Chao1 estimator, and Recon v2.1 estimates of unobserved clonotypes were used to assess repertoire richness. Generation probabilities were computed with OLGA for all TCRbeta clonotypes obtained by the gDNA method from several donors. TCRdb's version of the immuneACCESS table is confined to in-frame rearrangements and falls short of the full clone set. An unresolved V gene accounts for under half of the shortfall where checked; the remainder is of unknown origin. V, J and clone size reflect that table, while D and trimming were determined from the DNA. Here the sample has a few million clones; under 95% occur a single time. Of the sample, approximately 0.4% is held by the ten largest clones.

The donors were healthy, HIV-negative adults with no recently reported acute infections or vaccinations. All donors were Caucasian adults living in Nashville, Tennessee, USA. CD4+ T cells were enriched through magnetic negative selection, after which naive cells were positively selected on CD45RA and the remaining negative fraction served as the memory subset. After blood collection by leukapheresis, PBMCs were isolated using Ficoll-Histopaque density gradient centrifugation and then cryopreserved in the vapor phase of liquid nitrogen. Analytical flow cytometry was used to check the purity and quantity of every magnetically sorted T cell population. Each sorted fraction had its genomic DNA isolated and then quantified by UV absorbance on a Nanodrop 2000c. Remarks on this clone: This receptor's antigen is unknown. No qualities accompany the bases; no much larger clone lies one base away.

The CDR3 runs 15 residues from the cysteine to the phenylalanine. Kept here is only the CDR3 DNA, which spans 45 bases and is read in frame from base 1. V gives up 0 bases and J gives up 4 bases, and the segment between their germline ends measures 10 bases. From a lookup of the germline V gene, CDR1 and CDR2 are SGHTA and FQGTGA. Overall results and qualifications from the work: About 5% of naive CD4, 3.5% of naive CD8, 2.3% of memory CD4, and approximately 0.39% of memory CD8 clonotypes were shared across a few donors. Compared with non-shared clonotypes, clonotypes shared by all four sorted-subset donors had higher generation probabilities. Incomplete sequencing was indicated by rarefaction of sorted-subset datasets, despite the large sequencing depth. Only blood was sampled, and tissue TCR repertoires likely differ from those in blood. Pairwise subsampling led to the expectation that sequencing depth would affect the degree of clonotype sharing among donors. The small number of donors limited the genetic and exposure-history diversity represented. Naive subsets generally had larger estimated clonotype richness than memory subsets.

The chain is made from TRBV7-3 and TRBJ2-1; the D segment could be TRBD2, given 5 matching bases. This TCR was sampled from a young man in good health. Some clones in this sample may be carry-over from other donors' samples. Sequences were obtained from naive CD4+ T cells from PBMCs. The sample's cell subset or site label, in plain terms: CD45RA+ positively selected. The sequenced DNA: TGTGCCAGCAGCTTAACAAGGACTCCATACAATGAGCAGTTCTTC. The translation is CASSLTRTPYNEQFF.